These 5 T cell receptor beta chains were sequenced from one sample in a study of cytomegalovirus exposure and HLA in healthy donors. PCR involved 60 Vbeta and 13 Jbeta primers. Produced via immunoSEQ multiplex PCR; TCRdb's table is partial and in-frame only. Here the sample spans about 190,000 clones, 65% to 90% being singletons. The sequencing sample was made of PBMCs. The receptor source for this set is a man in his forties in good health and CMV-seropositive.

This chain joins TRBV6-4 and TRBJ2-7; TRBD2 might be the D (5 bases). The CDR3 has 16 residues. CDR1 and CDR2 from the germline V gene are MRHNA and SNTAGT. The V and J ends lost 5 bases and 4 bases respectively, with 21 bases between them. CDR3 in amino acids: CASSPARVRVRYEQYF. CDR3 sequence (DNA): TGTGCCAGCAGTCCCGCCCGCGTGAGGGTTAGGTACGAGCAGTACTTC.

The gene calls are TRBV7-2 and TRBJ2-3, with 11 bases fitting TRBD2. From germline, CDR1 is SGHTA and CDR2 FQGNSA. CDR3 length: 14 residues. V gave up 5 bases and J gave up 6 bases; unmatched junction bases: 4. The CDR3 loop reads CASSRLAGRDTQYF. In nucleotides, the CDR3 is TGTGCCAGCAGCAGACTAGCGGGGAGGGATACGCAGTATTTT.

This clone was seen a single time. The chain carries TRBV2 and TRBJ1-4; D possibly corresponds to TRBD1 (5 bases). The CDR3 consists of 15 residues. V was clipped by 1 base and J by 3 bases, with 9 bases between them. CDR1 and CDR2 (germline): SNHLY, FYNNEI. The CDR3 sequence is CASSEVGGPNEKLFF. The CDR3 DNA reads as TGTGCCAGCAGTGAAGTCGGGGGACCTAATGAAAAACTGTTTTTT.

Turning to this clone: Other nucleotide sequences in the sample specify the same CDR3. V is TRBV7-2 and J is TRBJ2-3; 7 bases line up with TRBD1. Trimming at V came to 1 base and at J to 4 bases, leaving 5 bases not matched to a gene. This CDR3 is 15 amino acids long. Germline V gives CDR1 SGHTA, CDR2 FQGNSA. This CDR3 is CASSLGGGASDTQYF. The DNA of the CDR3 is TGTGCCAGCAGCTTAGGAGGGGGCGCTTCAGATACGCAGTATTTT. The variable domain in full, with the rest retrieved from reference TRBV7-2 and TRBJ2-3, is GAGVSQSPSNKVTEKGKDVELRCDPISGHTALYWYRQSLGQGLEFLIYFQGNSAPDKSGLPSDRFSAERTGGSVSTLTIQRTQQEDSAVYLCASSLGGGASDTQYFGPGTRLTVL.

The chain links TRBV11-2 to TRBJ2-5; no clear D gene. Trimming stripped 1 base from V and 11 bases from J, with 8 bases between. The CDR3 has 11 residues. CDR1 is SGHAT, CDR2 FQNNGV, per germline. In DNA, the CDR3 is TGTGCCAGCAGCTTAGGCCCACGGCAGTACTTC. This sequence encodes CASSLGPRQYF.